Following are 18 T cell receptor beta chains from one sample sequenced in a study of T cells in tumors after PD-1 blockade. Assay used: immunoSEQ multiplex PCR; TCRdb lists only in-frame clones, some missing. The sample records about 34,000 clones, approximately 73% being singletons. The source was PBMCs, collected after anti-PD-1 treatment. The receptors stem from a human donor with basal cell carcinoma.

This chain connects TRBV7-3 to TRBJ2-1; TRBD2 matches 11 bases. The trim removed 5 bases at V and 10 bases at J, leaving 10 bases unmatched. Germline loops: CDR1 SGHTA, CDR2 FQGTGA. The CDR3 extends over 15 amino acids. The CDR3 loop is CASSPLAGATSEQFF. DNA for the CDR3: TGTGCCAGCAGCCCACTAGCGGGGGCAACTAGCGAGCAGTTCTTC.

The chain recombines TRBV3-1 (or the pseudogene TRBV3-2) with TRBJ1-1; D may be TRBD1 (5 bases). There are 13 residues in the CDR3. Germline V gives CDR1 LGHDT, CDR2 YNNKEL (reference sequence). Trimming removed 0 bases at V and 12 bases at J, with 14 bases between. The CDR3, as DNA: TGTGCCAGCAGCCAAGATGGGGCTCAAGCAACTTTCTTT. It codes for CASSQDGAQATFF.

The sample holds many counts of this clone. The chain uses TRBV7-2 and TRBJ2-1; D is ambiguous. The CDR3 runs to 13 residues. Trimming took 0 bases from V and 10 from J, leaving 10 bases between them. Germline values: CDR1 SGHTA, CDR2 FQGNSA. CDR3 residues: CASSLASPVEQFF. In DNA form, the CDR3 reads TGTGCCAGCAGCTTAGCATCGCCTGTCGAGCAGTTCTTC.

The chain links TRBV11-2 to TRBJ1-4, with a weak D call TRBD1 (6 bases). The CDR3 spans 18 residues. V dropped 5 bases and J dropped 6 bases, with 25 bases sitting between them. In germline, CDR1 is SGHAT, CDR2 FQNNGV. In nucleotides, the CDR3 is TGTGCCAGCAGCCCAACCCTGCTTCGACAGGCCCCCGATGAAAAACTGTTTTTT. Encoded protein: CASSPTLLRQAPDEKLFF.

This clone was seen a single time. V is TRBV11-3 and J is TRBJ2-3; D may match TRBD1 or TRBD2 (6 bases each). V lost 6 bases, J lost 5 bases, and 12 bases lay in between. Germline-derived CDR1 and CDR2 are SGHNT and YENEEA. This CDR3 has 13 residues. For the CDR3, the DNA is TGTGCCAGCAGTGGGGGGCGCGGAGATACGCAGTATTTT. Translating gives CASSGGRGDTQYF.

This clone was seen a handful of times. This rearrangement joins TRBV4-1 to TRBJ1-1; no clear D. CDR1 is MGHRA, CDR2 YSYEKL, per germline. The CDR3 covers 15 residues. V was clipped by 0 bases and J by 1 base, with 9 bases between them. CDR3 region: CASSQDVRSNTEAFF. CDR3 DNA sequence: TGCGCCAGCAGCCAAGACGTCAGATCGAACACTGAAGCTTTCTTT.

The rearrangement uses TRBV6-2 or TRBV6-3 and TRBJ1-6; D not resolved. This CDR3 contains 14 residues. The V gene lost 2 bases and the J gene lost 8 bases, with 10 bases spanning the gap. CDR1 and CDR2 from the germline V gene are MNHEY and SVGEGT. The CDR3 loop reads CASSYARKYSPLHF. CDR3 DNA sequence: TGTGCCAGCAGTTACGCAAGAAAGTATTCACCCCTCCACTTT.

J is TRBJ2-2 and V is TRBV7-9; possible D gene TRBD2, 5 bases. This CDR3 has 15 residues. CDR1 SEHNR and CDR2 FQNEAQ come from the germline V gene (reference sequence). V was shortened by 11 bases and J by 4 bases, with 20 bases between the two germline ends. Written as DNA, the CDR3 is TGTGCCTTACCGAGGGCCTTAGCCTTCACCGGGGAGCTGTTTTTT. Translated, it gives CALPRALAFTGELFF. Complete variable domain (other parts from reference TRBV7-9 and TRBJ2-2): DTGVSQNPRHKITKRGQNVTFRCDPISEHNRLYWYRQTLGQGPEFLTYFQNEAQLEKSRLLSDRFSAERPKGSFSTLEIQRTEQGDSAMYLCALPRALAFTGELFFGEGSRLTVL.

The chain carries TRBV7-9 and TRBJ2-7; no firm D call. Germline V gene sequence: CDR1 SEHNR, CDR2 FQNEAQ (reference sequence). This CDR3 is 14 amino acids long. The V end was cut by 4 bases, the J end by 5 bases, with 15 bases between. CDR3 loop: CASSSSGLADEQYF. CDR3 sequence (DNA): TGTGCCAGCAGCTCTTCCGGCTTGGCCGACGAGCAGTACTTC. The full variable domain, in which reference TRBV7-9 and TRBJ2-7 provide the parts outside the CDR3, is DTGVSQNPRHKITKRGQNVTFRCDPISEHNRLYWYRQTLGQGPEFLTYFQNEAQLEKSRLLSDRFSAERPKGSFSTLEIQRTEQGDSAMYLCASSSSGLADEQYFGPGTRLTVT.

This clone was seen a single time. This chain links TRBV5-1 with TRBJ2-3, with TRBD1 identical over 10 bases. The ends lost 7 bases at V and 0 bases at J; junction bases unmatched: 5. The CDR3 has 15 residues. Germline CDR1 reads SGHRS; CDR2 reads YFSETQ. The CDR3 DNA is TGCGCCAGCTACACGGGACAGGGGAGCACAGATACGCAGTATTTT. Amino acid sequence: CASYTGQGSTDTQYF. The whole variable domain, filled in from reference TRBV5-1 and TRBJ2-3, reads KAGVTQTPRYLIKTRGQQVTLSCSPISGHRSVSWYQQTPGQGLQFLFEYFSETQRNKGNFPGRFSGRQFSNSRSEMNVSTLELGDSALYLCASYTGQGSTDTQYFGPGTRLTVL.

The table lists this clone with a few counts. The genes are TRBV19 and TRBJ1-5; D is undetermined. V was clipped by 3 bases and J by 1 base, with 16 bases between them. This CDR3 contains 17 residues. Per the germline V gene, CDR1 is LNHDA and CDR2 is SQIVND (reference sequence). CDR3 in DNA: TGTGCCAGTAGTATGAGTCGAGGGCGACTAAGCAATCAGCCCCAGCATTTT. This encodes CASSMSRGRLSNQPQHF.

This sequence joins TRBV24-1 and TRBJ1-2; the D is unclear. Germline-derived CDR1 and CDR2 are KGHDR and SFDVKD. The V gene lost 3 bases and the J gene lost 4 bases, with 17 bases spanning the gap. This CDR3 has 16 amino acids. The DNA of the CDR3 is TGTGCCACCAGTGATACCGATACGGGATATTTCTATGGCTACACCTTC. The encoded protein is CATSDTDTGYFYGYTF.

This clone was recorded once. The chain joins TRBV9 to TRBJ2-2; 13 bases align to TRBD2. J lost 6 bases, V lost 0 bases, and 5 bases had no gene match. The CDR3 has 17 amino acids. The germline V gene encodes CDR1 SGDLS and CDR2 YYNGEE. The CDR3 coding sequence is TGTGCCAGCAGCGTAGAACTAGCGGGAGGGCCGGCCGGGGAGCTGTTTTTT. Translated: CASSVELAGGPAGELFF.

This chain uses TRBV6-2 or TRBV6-3 with TRBJ1-1; 7 nucleotides align to TRBD1. CDR3 length: 15 amino acids. V lost 7 bases to trimming and J lost 2 bases; unmatched junction nucleotides: 10. Germline CDR1 is MNHEY and CDR2 is SVGEGT. CDR3 in DNA: TGTGCCAGCACCCCCACGAGACAGGGAAACACTGAAGCTTTCTTT. Translation: CASTPTRQGNTEAFF.

This clone was detected only a few times. J is TRBJ1-4 and V is TRBV24-1; D call uncertain. CDR3 length: 16 residues. CDR1 and CDR2 (germline): KGHDR, SFDVKD. Trimming cost V 1 base and J 7 bases, with 15 bases left between them. The CDR3 nucleotides are TGTGCCACCAGTGATTTATCCCAGGCCTTGGGTGAAAAACTGTTTTTT. Amino acids: CATSDLSQALGEKLFF.

This chain links TRBV7-6 with TRBJ2-3, with TRBD2 matching 9 bases. This CDR3 has 13 amino acids. V was pared by 11 bases and J by 10 bases, with 13 bases of the junction left unmatched. Germline V lookup: CDR1 SGHVS, CDR2 FNYEAQ. CDR3 sequence reads: CAVGAVAGAAQYF. DNA for the CDR3: TGTGCCGTAGGAGCTGTAGCGGGAGCGGCGCAGTATTTT.

This clone was seen once. The genes are TRBV5-6 and TRBJ1-5; no clear D. Germline CDR1 and CDR2: SGHDT and YYEEEE. Trimming left V 0 bases short and J 5 bases short, with 9 bases between. The CDR3 consists of 14 residues. The CDR3 DNA reads TGTGCCAGCAGCTTGGAACGGGCGGATCAGCCCCAGCATTTT. This translates into CASSLERADQPQHF. Based on the CDR3 plus reference TRBV5-6 and TRBJ1-5, the full variable domain is DAGVTQSPTHLIKTRGQQVTLRCSPKSGHDTVSWYQQALGQGPQFIFQYYEEEERQRGNFPDRFSGHQFPNYSSELNVNALLLGDSALYLCASSLERADQPQHFGDGTRLSIL.

The chain has TRBV7-8 and TRBJ1-3; D uncertain. V lost 7 bases and J lost 4, with 14 bases in between. The CDR3 runs to 14 residues. The germline V gene encodes CDR1 SGHVS and CDR2 FQNEAQ. The CDR3 bases are TGTGCCAGCATACTAGATCCGGGGGGAAACACCATATATTTT. Encoded protein: CASILDPGGNTIYF.